Listed below are T cell receptor beta chains from one sample, sequenced in a study of shared clonotypes between healthy human individuals. The table came from immunoSEQ multiplex PCR; TCRdb's copy has only in-frame clones and leaves some out. The sample contains about 990,000 clones, 70% to 80% of which appear only once. Sequencing was done on a sample of memory CD4+ T cells from PBMCs. The receptors here all came from a man between 18 and 29 years old in good health. Some clones in this sample may be carry-over from other donors' samples. Each CDR3 is given with its conserved first and last residue. A D gene is named only where the DNA matches it firmly. Expanded clones are given a class, and other clones once, few, many or no size at all.

j_call v_call clone_size d_call cdr3_aa cdr3_nt
TRBJ1-1 TRBV10-2 NA NA CASKFMEGTEAFF TGCGCCAGCAAGTTTATGGAGGGCACTGAAGCTTTCTTT
TRBJ2-7 TRBV2 NA TRBD1 CASSEAGTGANEQYF TGTGCCAGCAGTGAAGCTGGGACAGGGGCCAACGAGCAGTACTTC
TRBJ2-2 TRBV7-9 NA NA CASRKADPNTGELFF TGTGCCAGCAGGAAAGCGGACCCGAACACCGGGGAGCTGTTTTTT
TRBJ2-3 TRBV5-6 NA NA CASSYGGGTDTQYF TGTGCCAGCAGTTATGGTGGCGGGACGGATACGCAGTATTTT
TRBJ2-5 TRBV18 NA TRBD2 CASSPGLAGRGETQYF TGTGCCAGCTCACCTGGACTAGCGGGGAGGGGAGAGACCCAGTACTTC
TRBJ1-5 TRBV7-2 NA NA CASSSTGGGAGNQPQHF TGTGCCAGCAGCTCGACTGGGGGGGGCGCGGGCAATCAGCCCCAGCATTTT
TRBJ1-3 TRBV27 NA NA CASSLFPPGFSGNTIYF TGTGCCAGCAGTTTATTCCCACCAGGGTTCTCTGGAAACACCATATATTTT
TRBJ1-1 TRBV18 NA TRBD1 CASSPSGGQRWNTEAFF TGTGCCAGCTCGCCTTCAGGGGGCCAGAGGTGGAACACTGAAGCTTTCTTT
TRBJ2-2 TRBV7-7 once NA CASSLSTYTGELFF TGTGCCAGCAGCTTAAGTACTTACACCGGGGAGCTGTTTTTT
TRBJ2-5 TRBV7-9 NA NA CASSLFADRETQYF TGTGCCAGCAGCTTATTTGCCGATCGGGAGACCCAGTACTTC
TRBJ1-4 TRBV4-2 once NA CASSQDPQTENEKLFF TGTGCCAGCAGCCAAGATCCCCAGACAGAGAATGAAAAACTGTTTTTT
TRBJ2-7 TRBV14 once NA CASSQDSYENSYEQYF TGTGCCAGCAGCCAAGATTCGTACGAGAACTCCTACGAGCAGTACTTC
TRBJ1-2 TRBV28 NA NA CASRQGPYGYTF TGTGCCAGCAGACAGGGTCCCTATGGCTACACCTTC
TRBJ2-7 TRBV19 NA NA CASKPHIIVLPRLAYEQYF TGTGCCAGCAAACCTCATATCATAGTTTTGCCTCGACTGGCGTACGAGCAGTACTTC
TRBJ1-2 TRBV6-1 NA NA CASRAGHTPNYGYTF TGTGCCAGCAGGGCCGGACACACCCCTAACTATGGCTACACCTTC
TRBJ2-2 TRBV5-4 few TRBD2 CASSLGLAETTGELFF TGTGCCAGCAGCTTGGGGCTAGCGGAGACAACCGGGGAGCTGTTTTTT
TRBJ1-2 TRBV4-1 NA TRBD1 CASSQWQGALGYTF TGCGCCAGCAGCCAATGGCAGGGGGCGCTTGGCTACACCTTC
TRBJ2-1 TRBV9 once TRBD2 CASSVGEGNGEQFF TGTGCCAGCAGCGTAGGGGAGGGAAACGGTGAGCAGTTCTTC
TRBJ2-7 TRBV5-1 once NA CASSFRDGDEQYF TGCGCCAGCAGCTTTAGGGATGGCGACGAGCAGTACTTC
TRBJ1-2 TRBV5-6 NA TRBD1 CASSLAGQGHGYTF TGTGCCAGCAGCTTGGCCGGACAGGGACATGGCTACACCTTC
TRBJ1-5 TRBV18 NA NA CASSAGENQPQHF TGTGCCAGCTCGGCGGGGGAAAATCAGCCCCAGCATTTT
TRBJ2-7 TRBV28 NA TRBD1 CASSFSIRDSSYEQYF TGTGCCAGCAGTTTCTCGATCCGGGACAGCTCCTACGAGCAGTACTTC
TRBJ2-2 TRBV9 NA TRBD1 CASSVGQTGGTGELFF TGTGCCAGCAGCGTAGGGCAGACAGGGGGCACCGGGGAGCTGTTTTTT
TRBJ2-5 TRBV28 once NA CASSFRTVGQETQYF TGTGCCAGCAGTTTTAGGACAGTGGGCCAAGAGACCCAGTACTTC
TRBJ1-2 TRBV28 NA TRBD1 CASSFRGRGRSGYTF TGTGCCAGCAGTTTCCGGGGCAGGGGGCGAAGTGGCTACACCTTC
TRBJ2-7 TRBV18 NA NA CASSDLSYEQYF TGTGCCAGCTCTGATCTCTCCTACGAGCAGTACTTC
TRBJ1-3 TRBV18 once NA CASSPVEEAGNTIYF TGTGCCAGCTCCCCGGTAGAAGAAGCTGGAAACACCATATATTTT
TRBJ2-2 TRBV2 NA NA CASRDNGELFF TGTGCCAGCAGGGACAACGGGGAGCTGTTTTTT
TRBJ2-5 TRBV11-2 NA NA CASTFSGGIRQYF TGTGCCAGCACCTTTAGCGGAGGGATTCGACAGTACTTC
TRBJ2-1 TRBV2 NA TRBD2 CASSDKVAGFRDEQFF TGTGCCAGCAGTGATAAGGTAGCGGGCTTCCGGGATGAGCAGTTCTTC
TRBJ2-7 TRBV5-4 NA TRBD1 CASSIGGQGSGEQYF TGTGCCAGCAGCATAGGGGGACAGGGGTCGGGCGAGCAGTACTTC
TRBJ1-3 TRBV15 NA TRBD1 CATSRDPGGGNTIYF TGTGCCACCAGCAGAGATCCAGGGGGAGGAAACACCATATATTTT
TRBJ2-7 TRBV30 NA NA CAWARSYEQYF TGTGCCTGGGCGAGGTCCTACGAGCAGTACTTC
TRBJ2-3 TRBV9 NA TRBD2 CASSVGTSGRSTDTQYF TGTGCCAGCAGCGTGGGGACTAGCGGGCGAAGCACAGATACGCAGTATTTT
TRBJ2-7 TRBV10-3 NA TRBD2 CAISPLAGVYEQYF TGTGCCATCAGTCCCCTAGCGGGAGTATACGAGCAGTACTTC
TRBJ2-7 TRBV5-5 NA NA CASSRDHNYEQYF TGTGCCAGCAGCAGGGACCACAACTACGAGCAGTACTTC
TRBJ2-1 TRBV7-3 few TRBD2 CASSSERGTGEQFF TGTGCCAGCAGCTCAGAGCGGGGTACGGGTGAGCAGTTCTTC
TRBJ1-2 TRBV19 once NA CASSIGGQGSYGYTF TGTGCCAGTAGTATAGGAGGGCAGGGAAGCTATGGCTACACCTTC
TRBJ2-3 TRBV23-1 NA TRBD2 CASTRGGDCTDTQYF TGCGCCAGCACCCGCGGGGGGGATTGCACAGATACGCAGTATTTT
TRBJ2-7 TRBV18 NA NA CASSRDSTYEQYF TGTGCCAGCTCACGGGACTCGACCTACGAGCAGTACTTC
TRBJ1-5 TRBV28 NA NA CASGGIYSNQPQHF TGTGCCAGCGGTGGGATTTATAGCAATCAGCCCCAGCATTTT
TRBJ1-3 TRBV2 NA TRBD1 CASSPTLGTGGPSGNTIYF TGTGCCAGCAGTCCGACTTTAGGGACAGGGGGTCCATCTGGAAACACCATATATTTT
TRBJ1-4 TRBV29-1 NA NA CSVGLREKLFF TGCAGCGTTGGATTGAGGGAAAAACTGTTTTTT
TRBJ1-1 TRBV28 NA TRBD1 CASSSLDRARNTEAFF TGTGCCAGCAGTTCGCTAGACAGGGCCAGGAACACTGAAGCTTTCTTT
TRBJ2-7 TRBV11-2 NA NA CASSSQGSYEQYF TGTGCCAGCAGCTCACAGGGTTCCTACGAGCAGTACTTC
TRBJ2-4 TRBV7-9 many NA CASSLAGGNIQYF TGTGCCAGCAGCTTAGCGGGCGGAAACATTCAGTACTTC
TRBJ2-7 TRBV29-1 NA NA CSVAPATDYEQYF TGCAGCGTTGCGCCCGCGACGGACTACGAGCAGTACTTC
TRBJ2-1 TRBV19 NA TRBD1 CASGTGFYNEQFF TGTGCCTCCGGGACAGGGTTCTACAATGAGCAGTTCTTC
TRBJ2-1 TRBV10-3 NA NA CAISEGGGSYNEQFF TGTGCCATCAGTGAGGGAGGGGGCTCCTACAATGAGCAGTTCTTC
TRBJ1-2 TRBV2 NA NA CASSEAEWYGYTF TGTGCCAGCAGTGAGGCGGAGTGGTATGGCTACACCTTC
TRBJ1-1 TRBV20-1 NA NA CSARGNTEAFF TGCAGTGCAAGGGGGAACACTGAAGCTTTCTTT
TRBJ2-7 TRBV6-6 NA NA CASSTLFREQYF TGTGCCAGCAGTACCCTCTTCCGCGAGCAGTACTTC
TRBJ1-1 TRBV9 NA NA CASSAGVAAEAFF TGTGCCAGCAGCGCCGGGGTTGCGGCTGAAGCTTTCTTT
TRBJ2-7 TRBV11-1 many NA CASSLIVRGREPYEQYF TGTGCCAGCAGCCTCATTGTGAGGGGCAGGGAGCCCTACGAGCAGTACTTC
TRBJ2-3 TRBV11-2 NA TRBD1 CASSSAGTGDSDTQYF TGTGCCAGCAGCTCAGCCGGGACAGGGGATTCAGATACGCAGTATTTT
TRBJ2-1 TRBV11-2 few TRBD2 CASSLITSGPVVEQFF TGTGCCAGCAGCTTAATAACTAGCGGGCCGGTTGTGGAGCAGTTCTTC
TRBJ2-7 TRBV18 NA NA CASSPPSSYEQYF TGTGCCAGCTCACCACCGTCGTCCTACGAGCAGTACTTC
TRBJ2-4 TRBV5-1 NA NA CASSPPGHQNIQYF TGCGCCAGCAGCCCCCCGGGACACCAAAACATTCAGTACTTC
TRBJ2-1 TRBV11-3 NA NA CASSLTSLRNEQFF TGTGCCAGCAGCTTAACTAGCTTGAGGAATGAGCAGTTCTTC
TRBJ1-2 TRBV28 NA NA CASSIGQRTTGYTF TGTGCCAGCAGTATTGGACAGCGAACGACGGGCTACACCTTC